Listed here is a single TCR beta chain. As yet, its antigen is unknown. This specimen belongs to a study of blood T cells in healthy people across ages. Study-level background: Every two T cells gave about one barcoded beta molecule via template switching.

The study, taken as a whole, reports: There was no known CMV status for donors, so expanded clonotype changes were possibly confounded. Getting older went along with TCR beta diversity per million T cells dropping roughly linearly.

A second about 7 to 11 cycle PCR used barcoded and J-beta primers. TCRdb used MiXCR to reprocess the 5' RACE reads, holding one entry per CDR3 protein. The repertoire holds approximately 800,000 distinct CDR3 sequences, with about 45% as singletons. The sequence was obtained from a man older than 75 in good health. The specimen was blood.

Written as DNA, the CDR3 is TGTGCCATCAGGACCGACAGGGGTCAGGACGAGCAGTACTTC. This sequence encodes CAIRTDRGQDEQYF. The chain links TRBV10-3 to TRBJ2-4, with TRBD1 matching over 8 bases. The better agreement between TRBJ2-7 and the DNA end casts doubt on the J call. The CDR3 has 14 amino acids. Germline assignment: CDR1 ENHRY and CDR2 SYGVKD.